Shown below are 27 T cell receptor beta chains from a single sample sequenced in a study of regulatory T cells in long-lasting Graves disease. Regarding time point: newly diagnosed GD, antithyroid drugs for less than 3 months. Extracted PBMC RNA gave rise to the TCR library. In building TCR beta libraries, iRepertoire HTBI primers were used together with Arm-PCR of CDR3 regions. TCRdb re-called the multiplex PCR reads with MiXCR, one entry per CDR3 protein. The sample shows more than 300,000 distinct CDR3 sequences, 15% to 20% of them seen only once. This sample was shared with a second study, whose subject was T cells in Graves' hyperthyroidism and ophthalmopathy.

This specimen was peripheral blood mononuclear cells (PBMCs), taken at new diagnosis, from a patient treated with antithyroid drugs. The source of these receptors is a woman aged 18-29 years with Graves disease.

This clonotype was found many times. J is TRBJ1-2 and V is TRBV7-8, with 8 positions matching TRBD1. The CDR3 loop spans 15 amino acids. Germline V gives CDR1 SGHVS, CDR2 FQNEAQ. The ends lost 5 bases at V and 0 bases at J; junction bases unmatched: 5. CDR3 amino acids: CASSAYRGANYGYTF. The CDR3, as DNA: TGTGCCAGCAGCGCCTACAGGGGGGCTAACTATGGCTACACCTTC.

This clonotype was seen repeatedly, ten times or more. The gene calls are TRBV20-1 and TRBJ2-3; 9 bases fit TRBD2. Germline CDR1 DFQATT, CDR2 SNEGSKA (reference sequence). Germline trimming cut 4 bases from V and 6 bases from J; bases unmatched to any gene: 8. CDR3 length: 14 residues. CDR3: CSAKAGLAYDTQYF. The CDR3 DNA is TGCAGTGCTAAAGCGGGACTAGCTTACGATACGCAGTATTTT.

The rearrangement uses TRBV9 and TRBJ2-1; 9 bases match TRBD1. CDR3 length equals 15 residues. Per germline, CDR1 SGDLS and CDR2 YYNGEE. Losses at the gene ends were 4 bases for V and 6 bases for J; bases not matched to a gene: 8. The CDR3 protein is CASSPWTGASNEQFF. The CDR3 nucleotides are TGTGCCAGCAGCCCCTGGACAGGGGCGAGCAATGAGCAGTTCTTC.

This clonotype is medium-sized (0.01 to 0.1%) by share. This chain joins TRBV5-1 and TRBJ2-3; maybe TRBD2 (6 bases). V gave up 0 bases and J gave up 3 bases, with 11 bases separating them. The length of the CDR3 is 15 residues. The germline V gene has CDR1 SGHRS and CDR2 YFSETQ. CDR3 in amino acids: CASSLGRGGTDTQYF. CDR3 nucleotide sequence: TGCGCCAGCAGCTTGGGACGGGGAGGTACAGATACGCAGTATTTT.

This clonotype was recorded at least ten times. The CDR3 DNA reads as TGTGCCAGCAGTGAAAGTCCAGCGGGAGAAGAGACCCAGTACTTC. It codes for CASSESPAGEETQYF. The rearrangement links TRBV2 to TRBJ2-5; TRBD2 agrees at 8 bases. CDR3 length: 15 residues. The ends lost 2 bases at V and 3 bases at J; junction bases unmatched: 5. Looked up from germline, CDR1 is SNHLY and CDR2 is FYNNEI.

The rearrangement joins TRBV27 to TRBJ1-2, with 7 nucleotides matching TRBD1. Germline V lookup: CDR1 MNHEY, CDR2 SMNVEV (reference sequence). V dropped 10 bases and J dropped 5; count of bases not matched to a gene: 4. The CDR3 extends over 11 amino acids. In DNA form, the CDR3 reads TGTGCCATCCAGACAGGGTATGGCTACACCTTC. It yields the protein CAIQTGYGYTF.

This chain links TRBV3-1 with TRBJ2-5; 7 bases line up with TRBD2. This CDR3 spans 18 amino acids. Germline CDR1 and CDR2: LGHDT and YNNKEL (reference sequence). V shed 1 base and J 1 base; nucleotides not matched to a gene: 12. The CDR3 DNA reads as TGTGCCAGCAGCCAAGTCATCTCTAGGCGGGGGACCCAAGAGACCCAGTACTTC. Protein: CASSQVISRRGTQETQYF.

Concerning this clonotype: The CDR3 does not close with the conserved phenylalanine or tryptophan, likely indicating a read error. CDR3: CASSLGTTYEQYS. For the CDR3, the DNA is TGTGCCAGCAGTTTGGGCACTACCTACGAGCAGTACTCC. The chain is built from TRBV12-3 or TRBV12-4 and TRBJ2-7; D remains unclear. CDR3 size: 13 residues. V was pared by 3 bases and J by 2 bases, with 8 bases between.

This clonotype has ten or more counts. This rearrangement joins TRBV28 to TRBJ2-5; perhaps TRBD2 as D (5 bases). CDR1 MDHEN and CDR2 SYDVKM come from the germline V gene. The CDR3 spans 14 residues. Trimming shortened V by 2 bases and J by 9 bases, and 16 bases separated the two germline ends. The CDR3 nucleotides read TGTGCCAGCAGTTTAGCGGAGGCCAAAGTCCCCCAGTACTTC. Protein sequence: CASSLAEAKVPQYF.

This clonotype has a count of ten or more. This chain joins TRBV30 and TRBJ2-7, with 7 bases fitting TRBD1. Germline CDR1 is GTSNPN and CDR2 is SVGIG (reference sequence). The length of the CDR3 is 15 residues. V shed 3 bases, J shed 0 bases, and the junction held 8 bases outside the gene matches. CDR3 DNA sequence: TGTGCCTGGAGACGGCCGGGACAGAGCTCCTACGAGCAGTACTTC. Translation gives CAWRRPGQSSYEQYF. Filled out from reference TRBV30 and TRBJ2-7, the complete variable domain reads SQTIHQWPATLVQPVGSPLSLECTVEGTSNPNLYWYRQAAGRGLQLLFYSVGIGQISSEVPQNLSASRPQDRQFILSSKKLLLSDSGFYLCAWRRPGQSSYEQYFGPGTRLTVT.

This clonotype appeared many times. The chain joins TRBV11-2 to TRBJ2-1, with D possibly matching TRBD2 (5 bases). The CDR3 spans 12 residues. Trimming shortened V by 5 bases and J by 7 bases, and 9 bases separated the two germline ends. Per germline, CDR1 SGHAT and CDR2 FQNNGV. CDR3 nucleotide sequence: TGTGCCAGCAGCCATCGCGGGAATGAGCAGTTCTTC. Amino acids: CASSHRGNEQFF. Full variable domain (missing parts from reference TRBV11-2 and TRBJ2-1): EAGVAQSPRYKIIEKRQSVAFWCNPISGHATLYWYQQILGQGPKLLIQFQNNGVVDDSQLPKDRFSAERLKGVDSTLKIQPAKLEDSAVYLCASSHRGNEQFFGPGTRLTVL.

This clonotype was seen ten or more times. The chain has TRBV12-3 or TRBV12-4 and TRBJ2-1; 9 nucleotides line up with TRBD2. The CDR3 is made up of 16 amino acids. The junction had 8 bases not matched to a gene; V was cut back by 3 bases and J by 5 bases. Written as DNA, the CDR3 is TGTGCCAGCAGTTTGGCTGGACTAGCGCATCACAATGAGCAGTTCTTC. It encodes CASSLAGLAHHNEQFF.

In this sample, this clonotype turned up a few times. The V and J genes are TRBV12-3 or TRBV12-4 and TRBJ2-1, with no clear D. Trimming took 7 bases from V and 4 from J, leaving 5 bases between them. This CDR3 comprises 11 residues. The CDR3: CASTIYNEQFF. CDR3 nucleotides: TGTGCCAGCACCATATACAATGAGCAGTTCTTC.

This clonotype has only a few counts. The chain couples TRBV5-1 to TRBJ1-4, with TRBD1 matching 8 bases. Germline CDR1 reads SGHRS; CDR2 reads YFSETQ. Unmatched junction bases numbered 3, after V lost 4 bases and J lost 4 bases. The CDR3 has 14 residues. The CDR3 protein is CASSQDRDNEKLFF. The CDR3 nucleotides are TGCGCCAGCAGCCAGGACAGGGATAATGAAAAACTGTTTTTT. Filled out from reference TRBV5-1 and TRBJ1-4, the complete variable domain reads KAGVTQTPRYLIKTRGQQVTLSCSPISGHRSVSWYQQTPGQGLQFLFEYFSETQRNKGNFPGRFSGRQFSNSRSEMNVSTLELGDSALYLCASSQDRDNEKLFFGSGTQLSVL.

This clonotype was detected many times. The chain carries TRBV12-3 or TRBV12-4 and TRBJ2-1; TRBD2 matches 11 bases. CDR3 length: 16 amino acids. V was pared by 2 bases and J by 5 bases, with 5 bases of the junction left unmatched. In DNA form, the CDR3 reads TGTGCCAGCAGTTTAAGGCGACTAGCGGGAAACAATGAGCAGTTCTTC. Its translation is CASSLRRLAGNNEQFF.

This chain joins TRBV4-1 and TRBJ2-7; D is possibly TRBD2 (6 bases). Trimming removed 0 bases at V and 5 bases at J, with 17 bases between. The CDR3 is 16 residues long. The germline V gene has CDR1 MGHRA and CDR2 YSYEKL. In DNA form, the CDR3 reads TGCGCCAGCAGCCAAGAAGAAGGGACTGGGGCCAACGAGCAGTACTTC. The encoded protein is CASSQEEGTGANEQYF.

This clonotype came up many times. The J gene is TRBJ1-2, the V gene TRBV28; D is uncertain. The V and J ends lost 4 bases and 4 bases respectively, with 10 bases between them. Germline V lookup: CDR1 MDHEN, CDR2 SYDVKM. CDR3 length: 13 amino acids. CDR3 DNA sequence: TGTGCCAGCAGTTCTGGTATTACCTATGGCTACACCTTC. This translates into CASSSGITYGYTF.

This clonotype was seen at least ten times. The V gene is TRBV7-9, the J gene TRBJ2-1; D is possibly TRBD1 (5 bases). The CDR3 consists of 15 residues. Trimming took 4 bases from V and 0 from J, leaving 10 bases between them. Germline V gene data show CDR1 as SEHNR and CDR2 as FQNEAQ (reference sequence). For the CDR3, the DNA is TGTGCCAGCAGCTCAGCAGGGTTCTCCTACAATGAGCAGTTCTTC. Its protein is CASSSAGFSYNEQFF.

The rearrangement joins TRBV28 to TRBJ2-1; possibly TRBD2 for D (5 bases). This CDR3 region has 13 residues. Trimming cost V 3 bases and J 7 bases, with 10 bases left between them. CDR1 and CDR2 from the germline V gene are MDHEN and SYDVKM. CDR3 sequence: CASSLPGLNEQFF. CDR3 coding DNA: TGTGCCAGCAGTTTGCCGGGATTAAATGAGCAGTTCTTC.

A word on this clonotype: This may stem from a read error, because a much larger clone lies one nucleotide away. J is TRBJ1-4 and V is TRBV3-1, with 12 nucleotides matching TRBD1. The germline gives CDR1 LGHDT, CDR2 YNNKEL (reference sequence). The CDR3 sequence is 16 residues long. V lost 5 bases to trimming and J lost 9 bases; unmatched junction nucleotides: 10. Here the CDR3 DNA reads TGTGCCAGCAGCTCGTGGGGACAGGGGGCTGATAAAAAACTGTTTTTT. As protein: CASSSWGQGADKKLFF. The variable domain in full, with the rest retrieved from reference TRBV3-1 and TRBJ1-4, is DTAVSQTPKYLVTQMGNDKSIKCEQNLGHDTMYWYKQDSKKFLKIMFSYNNKELIINETVPNRFSPKSPDKAHLNLHINSLELGDSAVYFCASSSWGQGADKKLFFGSGTQLSVL.

This clonotype was seen only a few times. The chain joins TRBV7-2 to TRBJ2-7; D remains ambiguous. This CDR3 has 15 residues. Germline assignment: CDR1 SGHTA and CDR2 FQGNSA. The V gene lost 5 bases and the J gene lost 2 bases, with 16 bases spanning the gap. The CDR3: CASSRTLDGAYEQYF. The CDR3 coding sequence is TGTGCCAGCAGCCGGACCCTAGACGGTGCCTACGAGCAGTACTTC.

This sequence joins TRBV19 and TRBJ2-2; 8 bases fit TRBD2. The germline CDR1 and CDR2 sequences are LNHDA and SQIVND (reference sequence). The CDR3 spans 15 residues. V was clipped by 5 bases and J by 4 bases; unmatched bases: 6. The chain's CDR3 is CASSPIAGRTGELFF. The DNA of the CDR3 is TGTGCCAGTAGTCCCATAGCGGGACGCACCGGGGAGCTGTTTTTT.

This clonotype was seen repeatedly, ten times or more. The V gene is TRBV6-2 or TRBV6-3, the J gene TRBJ1-5; D may be TRBD1 (5 bases). CDR3 length: 17 amino acids. Germline loops: CDR1 MNHEY, CDR2 SVGEGT. V was cut by 0 bases and J by 5 bases, with 17 bases left in between. The CDR3 reads CASSYSWDGLRYQPQHF. For the CDR3, the DNA is TGTGCCAGCAGTTACTCTTGGGACGGGCTCAGGTATCAGCCCCAGCATTTT.

The chain recombines TRBV20-1 with TRBJ1-5, with a tentative D call TRBD1 (6 bases). From germline, CDR1 is DFQATT and CDR2 SNEGSKA (reference sequence). Trimming left V 4 bases short and J 4 bases short, with 14 bases between. This CDR3 contains 14 residues. CDR3 nucleotide sequence: TGCAGTGCTATTACGAGGAGGGGGAATCAGCCCCAGCATTTT. It translates to CSAITRRGNQPQHF.

This clonotype was recorded many times. The chain couples TRBV5-1 to TRBJ1-1; 8 bases align to TRBD1. The V segment lost 7 bases and the J segment 1 base; nucleotides outside the gene matches: 6. From germline, CDR1 is SGHRS and CDR2 YFSETQ. This CDR3 has 14 amino acids. The CDR3 DNA sequence: TGCGCCAGCGTTCCGGGACAGGCGAACACTGAAGCTTTCTTT. This codes for CASVPGQANTEAFF.

Many counts were recorded for this clonotype. The CDR3 region is CASSLDRTSYEQYF. CDR3 bases: TGTGCCAGCAGCTTGGACAGGACGTCCTACGAGCAGTACTTC. The gene calls are TRBV5-5 and TRBJ2-7; D is possibly TRBD1 (5 bases). The V end was cut by 0 bases, the J end by 1 base, with 8 bases between. Germline values: CDR1 SGHKS, CDR2 YYEKEE (reference sequence). The CDR3 sequence is 14 residues long.

CDR3 in amino acids: CASSAVPGNNSPLHF. The DNA of the CDR3 is TGTGCCAGCAGCGCGGTCCCAGGGAATAATTCACCCCTCCACTTT. The chain carries TRBV5-4 and TRBJ1-6, with TRBD1 as a possible D gene (5 bases). This CDR3 spans 15 amino acids. CDR1 is SGHNT, CDR2 YYREEE, per germline (reference sequence). The germline V and J ends were trimmed by 4 bases and 5 bases, with 13 bases remaining between them.